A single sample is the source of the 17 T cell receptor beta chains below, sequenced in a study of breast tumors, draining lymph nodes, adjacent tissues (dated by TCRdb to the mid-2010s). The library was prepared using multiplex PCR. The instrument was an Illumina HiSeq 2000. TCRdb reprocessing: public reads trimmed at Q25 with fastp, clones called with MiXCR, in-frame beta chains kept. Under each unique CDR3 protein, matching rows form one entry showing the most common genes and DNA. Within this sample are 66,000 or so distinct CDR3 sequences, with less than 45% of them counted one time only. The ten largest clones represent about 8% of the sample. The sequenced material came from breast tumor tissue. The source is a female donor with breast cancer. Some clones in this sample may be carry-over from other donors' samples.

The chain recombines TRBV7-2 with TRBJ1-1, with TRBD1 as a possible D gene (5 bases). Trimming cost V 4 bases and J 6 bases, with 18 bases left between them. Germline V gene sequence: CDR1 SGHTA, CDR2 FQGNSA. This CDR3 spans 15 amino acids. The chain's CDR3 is CASSSQAREQAEAFF. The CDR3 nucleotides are TGTGCCAGCAGCTCCCAGGCGAGGGAACAGGCTGAAGCTTTCTTT.

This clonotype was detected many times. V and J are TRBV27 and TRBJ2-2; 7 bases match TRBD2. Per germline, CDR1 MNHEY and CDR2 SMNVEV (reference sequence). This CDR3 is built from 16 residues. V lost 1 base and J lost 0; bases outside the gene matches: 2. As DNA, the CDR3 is TGTGCCAGCAGTTTATGGGGGGGATCGAACACCGGGGAGCTGTTTTTT. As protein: CASSLWGGSNTGELFF.

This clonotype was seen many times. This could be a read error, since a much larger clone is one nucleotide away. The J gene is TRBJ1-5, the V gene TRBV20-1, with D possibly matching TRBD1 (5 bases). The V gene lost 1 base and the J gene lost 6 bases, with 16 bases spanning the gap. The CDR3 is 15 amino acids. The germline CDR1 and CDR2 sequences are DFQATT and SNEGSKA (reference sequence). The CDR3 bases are TGCAGTGCTAGAGCCGTTGACAGAGAAACTCAGCCCCAGCATTTT. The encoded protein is CSARAVDRETQPQHF.

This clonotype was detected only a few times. The CDR3 is CSFQGDEQFF. As DNA, the CDR3 is TGCAGCTTCCAGGGCGATGAGCAGTTCTTC. The genes are TRBV29-1 and TRBJ2-1, with a weak D call TRBD1 (5 bases). V gave up 8 bases and J gave up 8 bases, with 10 bases separating them. Germline values: CDR1 SQVTM, CDR2 ANQGSEA. There are 10 residues in the CDR3.

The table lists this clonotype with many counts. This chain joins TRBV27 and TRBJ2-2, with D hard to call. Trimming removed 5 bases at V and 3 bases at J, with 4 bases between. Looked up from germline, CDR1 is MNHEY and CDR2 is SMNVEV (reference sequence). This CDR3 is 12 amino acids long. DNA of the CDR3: TGTGCCAGCAGTCAGGACACCGGGGAGCTGTTTTTT. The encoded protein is CASSQDTGELFF.

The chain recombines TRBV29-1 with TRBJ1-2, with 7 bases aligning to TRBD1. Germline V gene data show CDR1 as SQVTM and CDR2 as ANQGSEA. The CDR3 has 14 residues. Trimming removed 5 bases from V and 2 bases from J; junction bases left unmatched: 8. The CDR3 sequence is CSVTGVPLNYGYTF. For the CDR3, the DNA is TGCAGCGTTACAGGGGTCCCCTTGAACTATGGCTACACCTTC. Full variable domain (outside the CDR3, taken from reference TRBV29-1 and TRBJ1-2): SAVISQKPSRDICQRGTSLTIQCQVDSQVTMMFWYRQQPGQSLTLIATANQGSEATYESGFVIDKFPISRPNLTFSTLTVSNMSPEDSSIYLCSVTGVPLNYGYTFGSGTRLTVV.

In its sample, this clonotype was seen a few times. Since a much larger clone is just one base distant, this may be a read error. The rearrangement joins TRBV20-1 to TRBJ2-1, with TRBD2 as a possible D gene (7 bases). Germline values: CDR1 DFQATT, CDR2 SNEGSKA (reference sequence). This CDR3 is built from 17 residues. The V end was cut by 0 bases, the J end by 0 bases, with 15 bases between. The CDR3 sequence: CSARDPGGPTSYNEQFF. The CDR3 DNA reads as TGCAGTGCTAGAGATCCCGGGGGGCCTACCTCCTACAATGAGCAGTTCTTC.

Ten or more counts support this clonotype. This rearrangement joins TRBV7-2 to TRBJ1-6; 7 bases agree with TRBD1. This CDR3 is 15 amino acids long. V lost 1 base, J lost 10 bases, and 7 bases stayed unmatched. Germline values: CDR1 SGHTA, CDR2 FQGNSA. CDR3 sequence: CASSLERGRGSPLHF. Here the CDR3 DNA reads TGTGCCAGCAGCTTAGAGAGGGGCAGGGGGTCACCCCTCCACTTT.

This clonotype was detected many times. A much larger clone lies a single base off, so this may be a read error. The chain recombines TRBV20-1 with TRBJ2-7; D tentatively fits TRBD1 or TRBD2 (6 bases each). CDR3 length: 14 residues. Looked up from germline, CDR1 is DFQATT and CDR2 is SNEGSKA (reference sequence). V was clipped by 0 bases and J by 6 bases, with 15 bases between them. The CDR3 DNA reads TGCAGTGCTAGAGACACGGGGGCGTTATCCGAGCAGTACTTC. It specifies CSARDTGALSEQYF.

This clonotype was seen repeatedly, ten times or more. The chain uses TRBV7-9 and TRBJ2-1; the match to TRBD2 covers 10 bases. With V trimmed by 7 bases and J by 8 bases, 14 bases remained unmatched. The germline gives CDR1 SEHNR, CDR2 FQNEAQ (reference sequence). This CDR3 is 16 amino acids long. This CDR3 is CASTLTSGKVVYEQFF. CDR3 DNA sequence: TGTGCCAGCACCCTTACTAGCGGGAAGGTTGTGTATGAGCAGTTCTTC.

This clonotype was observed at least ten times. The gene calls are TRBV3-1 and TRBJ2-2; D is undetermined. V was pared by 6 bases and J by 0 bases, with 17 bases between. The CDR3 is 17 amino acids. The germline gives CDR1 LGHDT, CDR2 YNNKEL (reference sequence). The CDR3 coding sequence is TGTGCCAGCAGACAGCACCGGGTCCAGGCGAACACCGGGGAGCTGTTTTTT. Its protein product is CASRQHRVQANTGELFF.

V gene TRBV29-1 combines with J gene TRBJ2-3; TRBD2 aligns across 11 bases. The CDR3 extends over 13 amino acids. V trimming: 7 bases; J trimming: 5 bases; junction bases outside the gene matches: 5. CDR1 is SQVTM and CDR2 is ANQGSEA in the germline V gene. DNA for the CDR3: TGCAGCGCCTACGGACTAGCGGGAGATACGCAGTATTTT. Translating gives CSAYGLAGDTQYF.

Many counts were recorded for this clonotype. The CDR3 coding sequence is TGCGCCAGCAGCGAAGGGGACAGGGGCACCTACGAGCAGTACTTC. It yields the protein CASSEGDRGTYEQYF. The J gene is TRBJ2-7, the V gene TRBV4-1; 10 bases are shared with TRBD1. This CDR3 comprises 15 residues. From germline, CDR1 is MGHRA and CDR2 YSYEKL. The V gene end was trimmed by 5 bases and the J gene end by 2 bases; junction bases not matched to a gene: 6.

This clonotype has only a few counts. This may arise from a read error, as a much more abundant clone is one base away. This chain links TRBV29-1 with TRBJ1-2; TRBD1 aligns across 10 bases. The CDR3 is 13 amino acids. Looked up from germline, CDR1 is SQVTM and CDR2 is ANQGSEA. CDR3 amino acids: CSVRQGAGDGHTF. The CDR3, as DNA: TGCAGCGTCAGACAGGGGGCGGGAGATGGCCACACCTTC.

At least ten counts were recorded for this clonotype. As DNA, the CDR3 is TGTGCCAGCACCCGGGCCCAGGGTGGCTACACCTTC. Amino acid sequence: CASTRAQGGYTF. This chain connects TRBV6-6 to TRBJ1-2; tentatively, D is TRBD1 (5 bases). The V end was cut by 7 bases, the J end by 7 bases, with 13 bases between. Per germline, CDR1 MNHNY and CDR2 SVGAGI (reference sequence). The CDR3 is made up of 12 amino acids.

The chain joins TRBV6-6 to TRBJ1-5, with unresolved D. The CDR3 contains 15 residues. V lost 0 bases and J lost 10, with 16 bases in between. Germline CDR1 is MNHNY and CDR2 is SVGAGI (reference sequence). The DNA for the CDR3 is TGTGCCAGCAGTTACTCGCTAAGGGTAAGTTTTCCCCAGCATTTT. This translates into CASSYSLRVSFPQHF.

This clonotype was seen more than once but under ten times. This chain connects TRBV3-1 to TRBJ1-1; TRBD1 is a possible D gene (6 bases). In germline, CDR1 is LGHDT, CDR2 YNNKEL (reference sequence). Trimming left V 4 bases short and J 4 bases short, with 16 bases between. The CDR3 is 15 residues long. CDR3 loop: CASSPAVGGITEAFF. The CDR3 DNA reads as TGTGCCAGCAGCCCCGCTGTGGGGGGCATCACTGAAGCTTTCTTT.